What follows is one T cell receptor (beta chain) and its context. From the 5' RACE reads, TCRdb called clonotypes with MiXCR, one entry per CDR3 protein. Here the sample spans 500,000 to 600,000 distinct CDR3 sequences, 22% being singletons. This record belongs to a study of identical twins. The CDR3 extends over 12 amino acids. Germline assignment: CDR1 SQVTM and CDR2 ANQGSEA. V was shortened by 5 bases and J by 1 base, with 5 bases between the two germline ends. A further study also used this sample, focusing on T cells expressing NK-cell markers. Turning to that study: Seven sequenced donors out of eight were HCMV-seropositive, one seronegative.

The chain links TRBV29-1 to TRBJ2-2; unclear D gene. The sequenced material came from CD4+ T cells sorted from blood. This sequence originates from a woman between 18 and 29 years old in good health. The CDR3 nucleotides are TGCAGCGTTAGAGAGAACACCGGGGAGCTGTTTTTT. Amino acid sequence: CSVRENTGELFF.